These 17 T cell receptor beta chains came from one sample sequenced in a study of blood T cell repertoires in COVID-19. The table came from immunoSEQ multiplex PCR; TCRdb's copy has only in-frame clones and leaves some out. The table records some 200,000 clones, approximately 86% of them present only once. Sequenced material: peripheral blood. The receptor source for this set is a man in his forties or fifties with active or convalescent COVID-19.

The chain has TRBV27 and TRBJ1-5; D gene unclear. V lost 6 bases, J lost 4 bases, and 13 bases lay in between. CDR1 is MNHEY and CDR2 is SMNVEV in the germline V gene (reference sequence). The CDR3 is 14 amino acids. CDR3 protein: CASSPDYRNQPQHF. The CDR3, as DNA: TGTGCCAGCAGCCCCGACTATCGGAATCAGCCCCAGCATTTT.

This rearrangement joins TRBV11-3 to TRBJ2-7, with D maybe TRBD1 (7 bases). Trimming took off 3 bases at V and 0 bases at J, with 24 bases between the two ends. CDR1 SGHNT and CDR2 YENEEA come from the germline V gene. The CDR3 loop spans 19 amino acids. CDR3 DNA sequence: TGTGCCAGCAGCTTGAGATCGGCCAGGGGGGCAACTTACTCCTACGAGCAGTACTTC. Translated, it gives CASSLRSARGATYSYEQYF.

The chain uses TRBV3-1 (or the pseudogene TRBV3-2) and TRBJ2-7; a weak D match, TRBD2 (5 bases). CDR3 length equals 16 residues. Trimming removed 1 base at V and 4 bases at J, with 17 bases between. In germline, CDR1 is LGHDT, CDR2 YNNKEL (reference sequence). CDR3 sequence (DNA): TGTGCCAGCAGCCAAGGGAGTCCGGGAACGGCGTACGAGCAGTACTTC. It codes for CASSQGSPGTAYEQYF.

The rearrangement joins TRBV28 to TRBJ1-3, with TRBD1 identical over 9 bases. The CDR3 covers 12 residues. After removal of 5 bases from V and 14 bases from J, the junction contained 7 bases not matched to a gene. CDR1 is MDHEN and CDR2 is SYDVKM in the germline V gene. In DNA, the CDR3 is TGTGCCAGCAGTACCTCCGGGACAGGGTTATATTTT. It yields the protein CASSTSGTGLYF.

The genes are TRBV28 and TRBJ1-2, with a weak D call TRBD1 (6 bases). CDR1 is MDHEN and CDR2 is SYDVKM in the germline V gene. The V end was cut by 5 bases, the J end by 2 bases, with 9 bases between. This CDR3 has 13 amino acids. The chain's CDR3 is CASSRQGNYGYTF. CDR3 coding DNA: TGTGCCAGCAGTAGGCAGGGGAACTATGGCTACACCTTC.

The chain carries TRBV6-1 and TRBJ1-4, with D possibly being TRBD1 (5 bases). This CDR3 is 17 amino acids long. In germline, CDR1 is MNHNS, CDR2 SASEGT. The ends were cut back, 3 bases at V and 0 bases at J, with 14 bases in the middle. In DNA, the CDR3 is TGTGCCAGCAGTGAGGGGGGGACGCGCGCAACTAATGAAAAACTGTTTTTT. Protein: CASSEGGTRATNEKLFF.

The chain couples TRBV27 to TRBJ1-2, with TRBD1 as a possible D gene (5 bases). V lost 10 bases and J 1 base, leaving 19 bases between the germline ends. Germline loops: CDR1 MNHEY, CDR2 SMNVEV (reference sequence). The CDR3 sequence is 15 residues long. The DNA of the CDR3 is TGTGCCACCCGACAGACGGGTATACGTAACTATGGCTACACCTTC. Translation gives CATRQTGIRNYGYTF.

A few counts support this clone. The CDR3: CASSYERGFDEQYF. CDR3 nucleotides: TGTGCCAGCAGTTACGAACGGGGATTCGACGAGCAGTACTTC. The rearrangement joins TRBV6-5 to TRBJ2-7; TRBD2 might be the D (5 bases). Trimming cost V 2 bases and J 5 bases, with 13 bases left between them. The CDR3 consists of 14 residues. The germline V gene encodes CDR1 MNHEY and CDR2 SVGAGI.

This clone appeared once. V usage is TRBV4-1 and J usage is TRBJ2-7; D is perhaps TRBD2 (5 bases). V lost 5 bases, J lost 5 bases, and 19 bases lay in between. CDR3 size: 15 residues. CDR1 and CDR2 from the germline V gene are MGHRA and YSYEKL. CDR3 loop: CASSSSLLAIDEQYF. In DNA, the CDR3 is TGCGCCAGCAGCTCGTCTCTCCTAGCCATCGACGAGCAGTACTTC.

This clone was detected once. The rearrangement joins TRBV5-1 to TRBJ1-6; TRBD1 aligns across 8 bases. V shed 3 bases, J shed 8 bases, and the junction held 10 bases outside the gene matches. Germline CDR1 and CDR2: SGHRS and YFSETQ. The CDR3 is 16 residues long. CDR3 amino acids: CASSSRTGRLDSPLHF. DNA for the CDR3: TGCGCCAGCAGCTCCAGGACAGGGAGGCTGGATTCACCCCTCCACTTT.

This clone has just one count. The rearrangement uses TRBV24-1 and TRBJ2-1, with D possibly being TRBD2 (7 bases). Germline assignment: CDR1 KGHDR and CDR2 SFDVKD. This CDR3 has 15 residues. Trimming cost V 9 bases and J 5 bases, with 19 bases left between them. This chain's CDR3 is CATQGGGGGNNEQFF. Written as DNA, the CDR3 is TGTGCCACCCAAGGGGGGGGTGGGGGTAACAATGAGCAGTTCTTC.

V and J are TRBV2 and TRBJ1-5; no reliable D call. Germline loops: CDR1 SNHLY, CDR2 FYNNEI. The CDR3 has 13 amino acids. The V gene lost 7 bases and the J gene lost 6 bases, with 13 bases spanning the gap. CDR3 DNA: TGTGCCAGCACGGGAGGCCTCACTCAGCCCCAGCATTTT. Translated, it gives CASTGGLTQPQHF.

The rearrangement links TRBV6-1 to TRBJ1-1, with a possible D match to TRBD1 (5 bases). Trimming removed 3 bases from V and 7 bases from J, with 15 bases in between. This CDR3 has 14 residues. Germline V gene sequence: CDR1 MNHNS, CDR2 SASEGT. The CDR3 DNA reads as TGTGCCAGCAGTGAGGCCGACGGGGGGTTTGAAGCTTTCTTT. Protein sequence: CASSEADGGFEAFF.

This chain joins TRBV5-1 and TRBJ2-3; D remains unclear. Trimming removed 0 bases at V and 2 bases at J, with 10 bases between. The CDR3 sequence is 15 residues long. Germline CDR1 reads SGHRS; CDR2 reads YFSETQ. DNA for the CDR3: TGCGCCAGCAGCTTGGTTACAGCACACACAGATACGCAGTATTTT. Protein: CASSLVTAHTDTQYF.

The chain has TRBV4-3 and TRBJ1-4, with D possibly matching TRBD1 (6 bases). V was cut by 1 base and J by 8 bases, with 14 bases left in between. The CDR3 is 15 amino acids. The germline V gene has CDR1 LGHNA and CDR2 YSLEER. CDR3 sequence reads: CASSQATAGVEKLFF. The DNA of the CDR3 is TGCGCCAGCAGCCAAGCAACGGCAGGGGTGGAAAAACTGTTTTTT.

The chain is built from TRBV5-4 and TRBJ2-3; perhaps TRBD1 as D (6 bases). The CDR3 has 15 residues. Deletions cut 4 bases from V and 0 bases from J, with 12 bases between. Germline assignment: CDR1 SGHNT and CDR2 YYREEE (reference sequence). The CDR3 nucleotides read TGTGCCAGCAGCCGGGACAACCCTAGCACAGATACGCAGTATTTT. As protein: CASSRDNPSTDTQYF.

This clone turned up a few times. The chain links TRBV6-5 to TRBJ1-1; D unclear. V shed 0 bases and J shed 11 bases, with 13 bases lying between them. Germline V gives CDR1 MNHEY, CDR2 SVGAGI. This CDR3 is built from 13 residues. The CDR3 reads CASSYSTSLVAFF. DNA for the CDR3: TGTGCCAGCAGTTACTCGACAAGTCTGGTGGCTTTCTTT.